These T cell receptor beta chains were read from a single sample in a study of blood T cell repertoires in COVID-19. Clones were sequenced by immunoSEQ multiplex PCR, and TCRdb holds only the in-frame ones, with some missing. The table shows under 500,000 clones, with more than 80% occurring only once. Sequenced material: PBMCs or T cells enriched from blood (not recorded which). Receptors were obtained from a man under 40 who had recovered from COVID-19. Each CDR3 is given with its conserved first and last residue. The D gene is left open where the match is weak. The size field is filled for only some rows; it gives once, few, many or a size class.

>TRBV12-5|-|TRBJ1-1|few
CASGWGRNTEAFF
TGTGCTAGTGGCTGGGGGCGGAACACTGAAGCTTTCTTT
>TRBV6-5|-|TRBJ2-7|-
CASIHNNPYEQYF
TGTGCCAGTATTCACAACAATCCCTACGAGCAGTACTTC
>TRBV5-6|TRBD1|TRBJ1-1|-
CASSTRDRGTEAFF
TGTGCCAGCAGCACACGGGACAGGGGCACTGAAGCTTTCTTT
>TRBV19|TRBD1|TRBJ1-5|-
CASTIGNRGVYSNQPQHF
TGTGCCAGTACCATAGGTAACAGGGGGGTCTATAGCAATCAGCCCCAGCATTTT
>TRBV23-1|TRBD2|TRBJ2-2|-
CARREGNTGELFF
TGCGCCAGAAGGGAGGGGAACACCGGGGAGCTGTTTTTT
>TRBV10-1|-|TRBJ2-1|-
CASSEQGIDEQFF
TGCGCCAGCAGTGAGCAGGGTATAGATGAGCAGTTCTTC
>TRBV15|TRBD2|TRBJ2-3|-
CATSIAGGRTDTQYF
TGTGCCACAAGTATAGCGGGAGGGAGGACGGATACGCAGTATTTT
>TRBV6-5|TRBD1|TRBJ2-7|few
CASSFTGGYEQYF
TGTGCCAGCAGTTTCACAGGGGGGTACGAGCAGTACTTC
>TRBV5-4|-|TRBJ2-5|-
CASSLAGVQSRETQYF
TGTGCCAGCAGCTTGGCAGGGGTCCAATCCAGAGAGACCCAGTACTTC
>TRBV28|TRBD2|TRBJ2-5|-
CATTTSGVGLETQYF
TGTGCCACCACAACCAGCGGGGTTGGGTTAGAGACCCAGTACTTC
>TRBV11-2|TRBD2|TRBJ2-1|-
CASSLGTGGREQFF
TGTGCCAGCAGCCTTGGGACGGGAGGACGGGAGCAGTTCTTC
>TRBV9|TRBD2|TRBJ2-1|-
CASSVGGAGDIGNEQFF
TGTGCCAGCAGCGTAGGAGGAGCGGGAGATATCGGGAATGAGCAGTTCTTC
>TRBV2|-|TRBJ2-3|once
CASSDGGSTDTQYF
TGTGCCAGCAGTGATGGGGGGAGCACAGATACGCAGTATTTT
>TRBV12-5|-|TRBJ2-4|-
CASAPTTGSLAKNIQYF
TGTGCTAGTGCCCCTACGACAGGATCCTTAGCCAAAAACATTCAGTACTTC
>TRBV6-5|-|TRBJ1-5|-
CASSRSRQVSQPQHF
TGTGCCAGCAGCCGTAGTCGACAGGTTTCCCAGCCCCAGCATTTT
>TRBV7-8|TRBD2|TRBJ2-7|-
CASSRRGQREGQYEQYF
TGTGCCAGCAGCCGCCGAGGACAGCGGGAGGGCCAATACGAGCAGTACTTC
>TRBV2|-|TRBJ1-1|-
CASSGQGGNTEAFF
TGTGCCAGCAGCGGGCAGGGCGGGAACACTGAAGCTTTCTTT
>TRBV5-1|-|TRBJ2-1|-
CASSPGGGGGEQFF
TGCGCCAGCAGCCCCGGAGGGGGCGGCGGTGAGCAGTTCTTC
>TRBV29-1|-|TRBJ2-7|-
CSVEGAGSSYEQYF
TGCAGCGTTGAAGGTGCAGGAAGCTCCTACGAGCAGTACTTC